This T cell receptor (beta chain) was sequenced during a study of blood T cell repertoires in COVID-19. Overall study: Samples taken during acute and convalescent COVID-19 were collected in the United States, Italy and Spain.

Each participant's cohort was designated according to participant-reported clinical history. This CDR3 contains 13 residues. CDR1 and CDR2 from the germline V gene are SGHVS and FNYEAQ. Trimming took off 2 bases at V and 1 base at J, with 3 bases between the two ends. Original processing methods: Amplified reference gene primers provided the basis for estimating nucleated cell counts. Produced via immunoSEQ multiplex PCR; TCRdb's table is partial and in-frame only. The V and J calls and clone size were taken over from that table, and D and trimming were inferred from the DNA. The sample lists around 310,000 clones; 88% were seen once.

This clonotype originated in a man aged 25 to 45 who had recovered from COVID-19. The specimen sequenced was PBMCs or T cells enriched from blood (not recorded which). The chain is built from TRBV7-6 and TRBJ2-4; D is unclear. The CDR3, as DNA: TGTGCCAGCAGCTTATCTGCCAAAAACATTCAGTACTTC. Translated, it gives CASSLSAKNIQYF.